This T cell receptor beta chain was identified in a study of monozygotic twins with inflammatory bowel disease. Broader study findings: A single strong clonotype or signal linked to IBD was not supported. Twins with IBD had fewer clonotypes in common with others than healthy twins, particularly during disease activity.

PCR of TCRalpha and TCRbeta cDNA was nested, with two rounds of around 15 and 9 cycles. TCRdb reprocessed the 5' RACE reads and stores each CDR3 protein as one record, lacking DNA. The sample includes approximately 200,000 distinct CDR3 sequences. The CDR3 runs 18 residues. Germline V gene sequence: CDR1 SGHVS, CDR2 FNYEAQ. Regarding this clonotype: Its specificity is not known.

Without any T cell sorting, total RNA was isolated from whole blood. The chain carries TRBV7-6 and TRBJ2-1; absent DNA, TCRdb's TRBD2 call cannot be checked. Material: blood. The origin of this receptor is a human donor with ulcerative colitis or Crohn's disease, or a healthy co-twin of an affected twin (not recorded which). The CDR3 region is CASSLKVALAEISNEQFF. The whole variable domain, filled in from reference TRBV7-6 and TRBJ2-1, reads GAGVSQSPRYKVTKRGQDVALRCDPISGHVSLYWYRQALGQGPEFLTYFNYEAQQDKSGLPNDRFSAERPEGSISTLTIQRTEQRDSAMYRCASSLKVALAEISNEQFFGPGTRLTVL.